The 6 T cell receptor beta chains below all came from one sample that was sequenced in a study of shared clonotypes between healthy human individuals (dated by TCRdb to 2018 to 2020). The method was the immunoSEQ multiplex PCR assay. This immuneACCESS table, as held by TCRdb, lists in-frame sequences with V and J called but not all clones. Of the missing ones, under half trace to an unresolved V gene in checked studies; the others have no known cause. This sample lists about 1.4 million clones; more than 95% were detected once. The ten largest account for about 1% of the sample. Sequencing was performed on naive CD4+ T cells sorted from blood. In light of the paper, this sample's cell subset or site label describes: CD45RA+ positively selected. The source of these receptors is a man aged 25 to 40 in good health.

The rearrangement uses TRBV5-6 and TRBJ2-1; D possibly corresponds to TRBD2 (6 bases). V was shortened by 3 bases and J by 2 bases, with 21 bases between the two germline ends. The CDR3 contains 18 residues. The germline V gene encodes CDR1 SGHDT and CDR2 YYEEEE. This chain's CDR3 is CASSSSFREALTYNEQFF. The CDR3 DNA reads TGTGCCAGCAGCTCATCTTTCAGGGAGGCCCTAACCTACAATGAGCAGTTCTTC.

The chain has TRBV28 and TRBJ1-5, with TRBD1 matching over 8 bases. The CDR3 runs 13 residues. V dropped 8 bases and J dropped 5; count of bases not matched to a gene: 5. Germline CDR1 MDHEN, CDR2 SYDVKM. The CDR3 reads CASGAGGDQPQHF. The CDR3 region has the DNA TGTGCCAGCGGGGCAGGGGGCGATCAGCCCCAGCATTTT.

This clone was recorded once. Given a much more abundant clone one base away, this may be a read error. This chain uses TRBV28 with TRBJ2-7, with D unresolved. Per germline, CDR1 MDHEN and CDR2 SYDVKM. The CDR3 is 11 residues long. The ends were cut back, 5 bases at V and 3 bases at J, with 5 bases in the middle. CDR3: CASSRYYEQYF. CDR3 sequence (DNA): TGTGCCAGCAGTCGTTACTACGAGCAGTACTTC. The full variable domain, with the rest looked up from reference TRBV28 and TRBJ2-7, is DVKVTQSSRYLVKRTGEKVFLECVQDMDHENMFWYRQDPGLGLRLIYFSYDVKMKEKGDIPEGYSVSREKKERFSLILESASTNQTSMYLCASSRYYEQYFGPGTRLTVT.

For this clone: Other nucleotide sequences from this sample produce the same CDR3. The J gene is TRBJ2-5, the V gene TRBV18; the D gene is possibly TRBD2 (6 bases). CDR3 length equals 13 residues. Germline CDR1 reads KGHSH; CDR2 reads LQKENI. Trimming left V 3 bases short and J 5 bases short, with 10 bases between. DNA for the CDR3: TGTGCCAGCTCACCGGGGGGTCGCGAGACCCAGTACTTC. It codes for CASSPGGRETQYF.

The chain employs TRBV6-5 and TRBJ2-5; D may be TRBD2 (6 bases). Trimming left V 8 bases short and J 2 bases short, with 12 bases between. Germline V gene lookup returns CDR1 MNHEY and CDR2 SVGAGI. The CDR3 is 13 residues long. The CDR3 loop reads CASVGLDQETQYF. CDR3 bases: TGTGCCAGCGTGGGACTCGATCAAGAGACCCAGTACTTC.

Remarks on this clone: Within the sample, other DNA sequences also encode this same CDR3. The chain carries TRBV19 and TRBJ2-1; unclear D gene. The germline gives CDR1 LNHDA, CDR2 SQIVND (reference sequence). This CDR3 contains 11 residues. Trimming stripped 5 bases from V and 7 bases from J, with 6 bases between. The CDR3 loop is CASSRANEQFF. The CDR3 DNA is TGTGCCAGTAGTCGCGCAAATGAGCAGTTCTTC.